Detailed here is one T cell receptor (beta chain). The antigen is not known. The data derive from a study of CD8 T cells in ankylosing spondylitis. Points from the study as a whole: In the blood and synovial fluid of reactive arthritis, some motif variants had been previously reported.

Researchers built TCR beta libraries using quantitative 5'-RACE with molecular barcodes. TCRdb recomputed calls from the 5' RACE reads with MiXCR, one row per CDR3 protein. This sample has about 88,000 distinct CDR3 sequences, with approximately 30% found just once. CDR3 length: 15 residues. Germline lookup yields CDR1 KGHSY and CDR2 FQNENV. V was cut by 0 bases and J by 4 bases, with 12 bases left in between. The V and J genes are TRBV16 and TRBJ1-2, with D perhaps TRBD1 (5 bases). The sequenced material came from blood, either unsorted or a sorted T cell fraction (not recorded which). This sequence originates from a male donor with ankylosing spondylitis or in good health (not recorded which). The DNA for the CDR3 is TGTGCCAGCAGCCAATCGGAATGGGGGACCTATGGCTACACCTTC. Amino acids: CASSQSEWGTYGYTF. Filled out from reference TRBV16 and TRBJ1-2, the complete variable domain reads GEEVAQTPKHLVRGEGQKAKLYCAPIKGHSYVFWYQQVLKNEFKFLISFQNENVFDETGMPKERFSAKCLPNSPCSLEIQATKLEDSAVYFCASSQSEWGTYGYTFGSGTRLTVV.